The 28 T cell receptor beta chains below all came from one sample that was sequenced in a study of T cell responses to AZD1222 COVID-19 vaccine. Clones were sequenced by immunoSEQ multiplex PCR, and TCRdb holds only the in-frame ones, with some missing. Of about 140,000 clones in the sample, over 75% were seen once. The source material was peripheral blood, sampled on day 0 of AZD1222 vaccination. These receptors were obtained from an adult in good health.

The V and J genes are TRBV18 and TRBJ2-2; no reliable D call. Between the trimmed V and J ends, which lost 5 bases and 3 bases, there was a span of 13 bases. The V gene's germline CDR1 is KGHSH and CDR2 LQKENI. The CDR3 has 15 residues. The CDR3, as DNA: TGTGCCAGCTCAAGAGGACCAGGTGACACCGGGGAGCTGTTTTTT. It translates to CASSRGPGDTGELFF.

The chain employs TRBV3-1 (or the pseudogene TRBV3-2) and TRBJ1-5, with D unclear. V lost 0 bases to trimming and J lost 0 bases, with 6 bases between them. The CDR3 spans 15 residues. CDR1 and CDR2 (germline): LGHDT, YNNKEL (reference sequence). CDR3 DNA: TGTGCCAGCAGCCAAGATCTGCTTAGCAATCAGCCCCAGCATTTT. As protein: CASSQDLLSNQPQHF.

The J gene is TRBJ1-2, the V gene TRBV2; TRBD1 aligns across 7 bases. V lost 8 bases, J lost 4 bases, and 7 bases stayed unmatched. Germline V gives CDR1 SNHLY, CDR2 FYNNEI. CDR3 size: 13 residues. DNA of the CDR3: TGTGCCAGCTTCCGGGACAGCAGCTATGGCTACACCTTC. It codes for CASFRDSSYGYTF.

The V and J genes are TRBV13 and TRBJ2-7; 9 nucleotides agree with TRBD1. CDR1 and CDR2 (germline): PRHDT, FYEKMQ (reference sequence). The CDR3 spans 14 residues. The trim removed 6 bases at V and 6 bases at J, leaving 9 bases unmatched. The CDR3 region has the DNA TGTGCCAGCAGGCAACAGGGGGCGGAGAGCGAGCAGTACTTC. This translates into CASRQQGAESEQYF.

CDR3 sequence: CASSPRGQGATGELFF. The CDR3, as DNA: TGTGCCAGCAGTCCACGCGGCCAGGGGGCCACCGGGGAGCTGTTTTTT. The V and J genes are TRBV28 and TRBJ2-2, with TRBD1 identical over 8 bases. The CDR3 is 16 amino acids. The V gene end was trimmed by 5 bases and the J gene end by 4 bases; junction bases not matched to a gene: 9. Germline V lookup: CDR1 MDHEN, CDR2 SYDVKM.

The chain couples TRBV7-2 to TRBJ2-2; 8 bases are shared with TRBD2. The CDR3 runs to 19 residues. The V gene end was trimmed by 4 bases and the J gene end by 3 bases; junction bases not matched to a gene: 16. The germline V gene encodes CDR1 SGHTA and CDR2 FQGNSA. This CDR3 reads CASSSGQPSGRLDTGELFF. As DNA, the CDR3 is TGTGCCAGCAGCTCTGGACAGCCAAGCGGGAGACTGGACACCGGGGAGCTGTTTTTT.

This chain uses TRBV5-1 with TRBJ1-2; the D is unclear. The CDR3 runs to 14 residues. From germline, CDR1 is SGHRS and CDR2 YFSETQ. With 0 bases removed from V and 2 bases from J, the gap between germline ends came to 8 bases. As DNA, the CDR3 is TGCGCCAGCAGCTTGGTGGCAGGCAACTATGGCTACACCTTC. Its protein product is CASSLVAGNYGYTF. The entire variable domain, with the rest obtained from reference TRBV5-1 and TRBJ1-2, is as follows: KAGVTQTPRYLIKTRGQQVTLSCSPISGHRSVSWYQQTPGQGLQFLFEYFSETQRNKGNFPGRFSGRQFSNSRSEMNVSTLELGDSALYLCASSLVAGNYGYTFGSGTRLTVV.

The chain is built from TRBV28 and TRBJ2-3; D is tentatively TRBD1 or TRBD2 (5 bases each). Trimming shortened V by 5 bases and J by 4 bases, and 22 bases separated the two germline ends. The V gene's germline CDR1 is MDHEN and CDR2 SYDVKM. This CDR3 is 17 amino acids long. The CDR3 sequence: CASSKTGRLIFADTQYF. Written as DNA, the CDR3 is TGTGCCAGCAGTAAAACGGGACGGCTGATTTTCGCAGATACGCAGTATTTT.

The chain employs TRBV5-1 and TRBJ1-1, with D tentatively TRBD1 (5 bases). CDR3 length: 15 amino acids. The germline CDR1 and CDR2 sequences are SGHRS and YFSETQ. Trimming left V 5 bases short and J 0 bases short, with 14 bases between. The CDR3 sequence is CASRPFQGLNTEAFF. Here the CDR3 DNA reads TGCGCCAGCAGGCCCTTTCAGGGTTTGAACACTGAAGCTTTCTTT.

This chain links TRBV7-8 with TRBJ2-7; D gene ambiguous. Germline lookup yields CDR1 SGHVS and CDR2 FQNEAQ. The CDR3 runs 14 residues. With 5 bases removed from V and 6 bases from J, the gap between germline ends came to 17 bases. CDR3 DNA: TGTGCCAGCAGCCACCACGGTGAGACTTCCGAGCAGTACTTC. This sequence encodes CASSHHGETSEQYF.

The chain uses TRBV18 and TRBJ2-3; 10 bases line up with TRBD2. Losses at the gene ends were 3 bases for V and 2 bases for J; bases not matched to a gene: 8. This CDR3 has 17 residues. Germline V CDR1 and CDR2: KGHSH, LQKENI. DNA for the CDR3: TGTGCCAGCTCACCCTTAGCGGGGGGAACATCCACAGATACGCAGTATTTT. Translated: CASSPLAGGTSTDTQYF.

The J gene is TRBJ2-7, the V gene TRBV29-1; no firm D call. This CDR3 contains 12 residues. V was trimmed by 7 bases and J by 1 base, leaving 11 bases between them. CDR1 and CDR2 (germline): SQVTM, ANQGSEA. The chain's CDR3 is CSALTRSYEQYF. The CDR3 DNA is TGCAGCGCCCTGACGAGATCCTACGAGCAGTACTTC.

This clone was recorded once. This chain connects TRBV5-5 to TRBJ1-1; 10 bases align to TRBD1. The germline gives CDR1 SGHKS, CDR2 YYEKEE (reference sequence). The CDR3 has 18 residues. With 1 base clipped from V and 0 bases from J, the junction kept 9 bases outside the gene matches. CDR3 nucleotides: TGTGCCAGCAGCTTGAGGAGGACAGGGGGTATACTGAACACTGAAGCTTTCTTT. Translation: CASSLRRTGGILNTEAFF.

This clone was picked up one time. The rearrangement uses TRBV27 and TRBJ1-4; D call uncertain. Trimming stripped 6 bases from V and 3 bases from J, with 11 bases between. This CDR3 is built from 14 residues. The V gene's germline CDR1 is MNHEY and CDR2 SMNVEV (reference sequence). This chain's CDR3 is CASRGVSPNEKLFF. The CDR3 DNA reads as TGTGCCAGCAGAGGAGTTTCCCCTAATGAAAAACTGTTTTTT.

The chain links TRBV3-1 (or the pseudogene TRBV3-2) to TRBJ2-7; D possibly corresponds to TRBD1 (6 bases). The CDR3 is 14 amino acids. Trimming cost V 11 bases and J 0 bases, with 17 bases left between them. CDR1 and CDR2 (germline): LGHDT, YNNKEL (reference sequence). DNA of the CDR3: TGTGCCTGTACTCCCAGGGGCAACTCCTACGAGCAGTACTTC. Translated, it gives CACTPRGNSYEQYF.

This sequence joins TRBV6-5 and TRBJ1-5; TRBD1 matches at 9 bases. Trimming took 8 bases from V and 6 from J; bases not matched to a gene: 5. Germline V lookup: CDR1 MNHEY, CDR2 SVGAGI. The CDR3 sequence is 13 residues long. CDR3 sequence (DNA): TGTGCCAGCCGGGACAGGGCGATTCAGCCCCAGCATTTT. Translated, it gives CASRDRAIQPQHF.

The chain recombines TRBV18 with TRBJ1-5; D perhaps matches TRBD1 (6 bases). The germline gives CDR1 KGHSH, CDR2 LQKENI. Between the trimmed V and J ends, which lost 1 base and 2 bases, there was a span of 15 bases. The CDR3 is 17 amino acids. This chain's CDR3 is CASSPLGGLGGNQPQHF. The DNA for the CDR3 is TGTGCCAGCTCACCACTGGGGGGGCTGGGTGGCAATCAGCCCCAGCATTTT.

This sequence joins TRBV12-3 or TRBV12-4 and TRBJ1-1; D unresolved. This CDR3 comprises 12 residues. V was trimmed by 2 bases and J by 9 bases, leaving 10 bases between them. CDR3 sequence: CASSLFRVQAFF. In nucleotides, the CDR3 is TGTGCCAGCAGTTTATTTAGGGTTCAAGCTTTCTTT.

As DNA, the CDR3 is TGTGCCTGGAGTGTCGATACAGGGGACACTGAAGCTTTCTTT. The encoded protein is CAWSVDTGDTEAFF. This sequence joins TRBV30 and TRBJ1-1, with TRBD1 matching 7 bases. The CDR3 loop spans 14 amino acids. Trimming at V came to 0 bases and at J to 3 bases, leaving 4 bases not matched to a gene. Germline V gene sequence: CDR1 GTSNPN, CDR2 SVGIG (reference sequence).

V is TRBV30 and J is TRBJ1-4; a possible D gene is TRBD1 (6 bases). CDR3 length equals 14 residues. Per the germline V gene, CDR1 is GTSNPN and CDR2 is SVGIG (reference sequence). V shed 0 bases and J shed 4 bases, with 9 bases lying between them. The CDR3 here is CAWSVGGGNEKLFF. DNA of the CDR3: TGTGCCTGGAGTGTAGGGGGGGGTAATGAAAAACTGTTTTTT.

The count of this clone is one. The genes are TRBV6-1 and TRBJ1-1; the D gene is possibly TRBD1 (6 bases). The CDR3 is made up of 13 amino acids. The ends were cut back, 2 bases at V and 8 bases at J, with 12 bases in the middle. Germline V gives CDR1 MNHNS, CDR2 SASEGT. The CDR3 spells CASSEKRGGEAFF. CDR3 in DNA: TGTGCCAGCAGTGAAAAAAGAGGGGGGGAAGCTTTCTTT.

The J gene is TRBJ2-3, the V gene TRBV5-1; maybe TRBD1 (6 bases). CDR1 is SGHRS and CDR2 is YFSETQ in the germline V gene. This CDR3 comprises 16 residues. Trimming took off 3 bases at V and 2 bases at J, with 16 bases between the two ends. CDR3 coding DNA: TGCGCCAGCAGCTCAGGGACACTAAGGGCCACAGATACGCAGTATTTT. Protein sequence: CASSSGTLRATDTQYF.

This chain joins TRBV6-5 and TRBJ1-6, with no clear D. The germline CDR1 and CDR2 sequences are MNHEY and SVGAGI. Trimming removed 7 bases from V and 7 bases from J, with 11 bases in between. This CDR3 comprises 13 residues. CDR3 residues: CASTRQRNSPLHF. CDR3 DNA: TGTGCCAGCACGCGGCAGAGGAATTCACCCCTCCACTTT.

This clone has just one count. The V and J genes are TRBV28 and TRBJ1-1; TRBD1 might be the D (6 bases). CDR1 MDHEN and CDR2 SYDVKM come from the germline V gene. V shed 6 bases and J shed 1 base, with 12 bases lying between them. There are 14 residues in the CDR3. The CDR3 DNA is TGTGCCAGCAGCCCTGGGGGGCGGAACACTGAAGCTTTCTTT. Its translation: CASSPGGRNTEAFF.

The chain employs TRBV5-1 and TRBJ1-1; D may be TRBD1 (5 bases). The CDR3 extends over 14 amino acids. CDR1 is SGHRS and CDR2 is YFSETQ in the germline V gene. V lost 0 bases to trimming and J lost 7 bases, with 13 bases between them. The CDR3 DNA follows: TGCGCCAGCAGCTTGGAGGCAGGGAGGAGTGAAGCTTTCTTT. This translates into CASSLEAGRSEAFF. The full variable domain, completed using reference TRBV5-1 and TRBJ1-1, is KAGVTQTPRYLIKTRGQQVTLSCSPISGHRSVSWYQQTPGQGLQFLFEYFSETQRNKGNFPGRFSGRQFSNSRSEMNVSTLELGDSALYLCASSLEAGRSEAFFGQGTRLTVV.

V is TRBV12-3 or TRBV12-4 and J is TRBJ1-5; D remains unclear. This CDR3 comprises 13 residues. The V end lost 4 bases, the J end lost 3 bases, and 7 bases lay between the germline ends. CDR3 sequence (DNA): TGTGCCAGCAGTTGGAGGGACAATCAGCCCCAGCATTTT. Translated, it gives CASSWRDNQPQHF.

The chain recombines TRBV10-2 with TRBJ2-2; 7 bases align to TRBD1. Germline V gene data show CDR1 as WSHSY and CDR2 as SAAADI. V shed 6 bases and J 6 bases; nucleotides not matched to a gene: 4. The CDR3 is 13 amino acids. CDR3 bases: TGCGCCAGCAGGACAGGGTCTCCCGGGGAGCTGTTTTTT. Protein sequence: CASRTGSPGELFF.

V usage is TRBV18 and J usage is TRBJ2-7, with D possibly TRBD1 on 6 matching bases. Germline-derived CDR1 and CDR2 are KGHSH and LQKENI. The V and J ends lost 3 bases and 5 bases respectively, with 14 bases between them. The CDR3 is made up of 14 amino acids. CDR3 nucleotide sequence: TGTGCCAGCTCACCCAGGCAGGGGAAAGACGAGCAGTACTTC. Protein product: CASSPRQGKDEQYF. Based on the CDR3 plus reference TRBV18 and TRBJ2-7, the full variable domain is NAGVMQNPRHLVRRRGQEARLRCSPMKGHSHVYWYRQLPEEGLKFMVYLQKENIIDESGMPKERFSAEFPKEGPSILRIQQVVRGDSAAYFCASSPRQGKDEQYFGPGTRLTVT.